A single sample is the source of the 18 T cell receptor beta chains below, sequenced in a study of T cell responses to AZD1222 COVID-19 vaccine. Libraries were prepared by immunoSEQ multiplex PCR; TCRdb keeps only in-frame clonotypes and omits some of them. Counted here are around 92,000 clones, just over 90% occurring once; the ten biggest clones make up about 24%. The material was peripheral blood, obtained on day 0 of AZD1222 vaccination. The receptor source for this set is an adult in good health.

The gene calls are TRBV2 and TRBJ1-6, with no clear D. V was cut by 8 bases and J by 5 bases, with 10 bases left in between. Germline V CDR1 and CDR2: SNHLY, FYNNEI. The CDR3 totals 13 residues. CDR3 amino acids: CASEVADNSPLHF. The CDR3 DNA follows: TGTGCCAGCGAGGTGGCGGATAATTCACCCCTCCACTTT.

CDR3 sequence (DNA): TGTGCCAGCAGCCTAGCGCTCTTCAACAATGAGCAGTTCTTC. Translation: CASSLALFNNEQFF. The chain carries TRBV5-8 and TRBJ2-1; maybe TRBD2 (6 bases). The CDR3 extends over 14 amino acids. Germline assignment: CDR1 SGHTS and CDR2 YDEGEE. Trimming pared 4 bases from V and 5 bases from J, leaving 13 bases between. Combining the CDR3 with reference TRBV5-8 and TRBJ2-1 gives the whole variable domain EAGVTQSPTHLIKTRGQQATLRCSPISGHTSVYWYQQALGLGLQFLLWYDEGEERNRGNFPPRFSGRQFPNYSSELNVNALELEDSALYLCASSLALFNNEQFFGPGTRLTVL.

The chain has TRBV5-1 and TRBJ2-2; TRBD1 aligns across 7 bases. The germline CDR1 and CDR2 sequences are SGHRS and YFSETQ. CDR3 length: 16 amino acids. Trimming removed 2 bases from V and 0 bases from J; junction bases left unmatched: 4. CDR3 amino acids: CASSLVTGANTGELFF. The CDR3 coding sequence is TGCGCCAGCAGCTTAGTAACAGGGGCGAACACCGGGGAGCTGTTTTTT.

The chain links TRBV27 to TRBJ2-1; TRBD1 agrees at 9 bases. V was clipped by 6 bases and J by 4 bases; unmatched bases: 1. Germline CDR1 is MNHEY and CDR2 is SMNVEV (reference sequence). The CDR3 covers 13 residues. CDR3 in amino acids: CASRQGAYNEQFF. Written as DNA, the CDR3 is TGTGCCAGCAGACAGGGGGCTTACAATGAGCAGTTCTTC.

The chain carries TRBV6-1 and TRBJ1-4; D possibly corresponds to TRBD1 (5 bases). The V and J ends lost 1 base and 8 bases respectively, with 14 bases between them. Germline values: CDR1 MNHNS, CDR2 SASEGT. The CDR3 runs to 15 residues. The CDR3 protein is CASSEEGTPWEKLFF. The CDR3 DNA sequence: TGTGCCAGCAGTGAAGAGGGGACTCCTTGGGAAAAACTGTTTTTT.

The chain has TRBV30 and TRBJ1-4, with D possibly matching TRBD1 (6 bases). Germline CDR1 and CDR2: GTSNPN and SVGIG (reference sequence). This CDR3 spans 15 amino acids. The V end lost 3 bases, the J end lost 5 bases, and 16 bases lay between the germline ends. CDR3 region: CAWSHGRGRNEKLFF. In DNA form, the CDR3 reads TGTGCCTGGAGCCACGGCAGGGGACGGAATGAAAAACTGTTTTTT.

The J gene is TRBJ1-2, the V gene TRBV7-9; 7 bases are shared with TRBD1. Germline V gene data show CDR1 as SEHNR and CDR2 as FQNEAQ (reference sequence). V lost 5 bases, J lost 5 bases, and 8 bases stayed unmatched. This CDR3 region has 14 residues. CDR3 DNA sequence: TGTGCCAGCAGCCCCTCCGGGACAGAGTATGGCTACACCTTC. Residues: CASSPSGTEYGYTF.

V gene TRBV3-1 (or the pseudogene TRBV3-2) combines with J gene TRBJ1-5; TRBD1 matches 8 bases. The germline gives CDR1 LGHDT, CDR2 YNNKEL (reference sequence). After removal of 1 base from V and 1 base from J, the junction contained 6 bases not matched to a gene. The CDR3 sequence is 17 residues long. CDR3 sequence reads: CASSQGYRGGSNQPQHF. In nucleotides, the CDR3 is TGTGCCAGCAGCCAAGGGTACAGGGGGGGAAGCAATCAGCCCCAGCATTTT.

Turning to this clone: The germline gene is not matched at one end of the junction; a read error may be the cause. The chain joins TRBV4-3 to TRBJ2-3, with D tentatively TRBD2 (5 bases). Per the germline V gene, CDR1 is LGHNA and CDR2 is YSLEER. CDR3 length: 15 amino acids. This CDR3 reads CASSQDQYEAVTKYF. CDR3 bases: TGCGCCAGCAGCCAAGATCAGTACGAAGCGGTTACGAAGTATTTT.

The J gene is TRBJ2-7, the V gene TRBV27, with 7 bases matching TRBD2. J lost 4 bases, V lost 1 base, and 4 bases had no gene match. The CDR3 is 14 residues long. Per the germline V gene, CDR1 is MNHEY and CDR2 is SMNVEV (reference sequence). The chain's CDR3 is CASSLFGGNYEQYF. CDR3 DNA sequence: TGTGCCAGCAGTTTATTCGGGGGGAATTACGAGCAGTACTTC.

This chain uses TRBV6-5 with TRBJ1-3; unclear D gene. The ends were cut back, 6 bases at V and 4 bases at J, with 7 bases in the middle. CDR3 length: 12 amino acids. Germline values: CDR1 MNHEY, CDR2 SVGAGI. DNA for the CDR3: TGTGCCAGCAGCCCAGCGGGAAACACCATATATTTT. This gives the protein CASSPAGNTIYF.

The chain joins TRBV5-1 to TRBJ2-3, with 10 positions matching TRBD2. Germline loops: CDR1 SGHRS, CDR2 YFSETQ. Unmatched junction bases numbered 10, after V lost 4 bases and J lost 5 bases. The CDR3 length is 16 residues. CDR3 loop: CASSPDLAGVVDTQYF. CDR3 nucleotide sequence: TGCGCCAGCAGCCCTGACCTAGCGGGGGTTGTAGATACGCAGTATTTT.

This chain joins TRBV18 and TRBJ1-1, with D perhaps TRBD1 (5 bases). Germline V CDR1 and CDR2: KGHSH, LQKENI. CDR3 length: 14 residues. Trimming left V 8 bases short and J 0 bases short, with 13 bases between. The CDR3 loop is CASRSLGVNTEAFF. DNA for the CDR3: TGTGCCAGCCGATCCCTAGGGGTGAACACTGAAGCTTTCTTT.

This clone was counted only a few times. The gene calls are TRBV27 and TRBJ1-2; D may be TRBD1 (6 bases). This CDR3 spans 13 amino acids. V was trimmed by 5 bases and J by 3 bases, leaving 10 bases between them. Per the germline V gene, CDR1 is MNHEY and CDR2 is SMNVEV (reference sequence). CDR3 nucleotides: TGTGCCAGCAGTACGGGGACACACTATGGCTACACCTTC. Its protein is CASSTGTHYGYTF.

The chain employs TRBV6-4 and TRBJ2-1; perhaps TRBD2 as D (6 bases). The CDR3 is 14 amino acids. Trimming pared 6 bases from V and 9 bases from J, leaving 18 bases between. Germline CDR1 and CDR2: MRHNA and SNTAGT. This CDR3 is CASRGTAQAVEQFF. DNA of the CDR3: TGTGCCAGCAGAGGGACTGCCCAGGCTGTTGAGCAGTTCTTC.

V is TRBV2 and J is TRBJ1-1; D not certain. The CDR3 loop spans 13 amino acids. V lost 6 bases, J lost 2 bases, and 10 bases lay in between. The germline CDR1 and CDR2 sequences are SNHLY and FYNNEI. The CDR3 DNA is TGTGCCAGCAGGACAAGTAGTAACACTGAAGCTTTCTTT. Its translation is CASRTSSNTEAFF.

The chain is built from TRBV6-2 or TRBV6-3 and TRBJ2-5; TRBD1 matches 9 bases. The V and J ends lost 4 bases and 3 bases, in that order; junction bases with no gene match: 0. The V gene's germline CDR1 is MNHEY and CDR2 SVGEGT. CDR3 length: 13 residues. In DNA, the CDR3 is TGTGCCAGCAGTTGGGACAGGGAAGAGACCCAGTACTTC. As protein: CASSWDREETQYF.

The chain joins TRBV28 to TRBJ1-2; TRBD1 matches at 9 bases. Germline values: CDR1 MDHEN, CDR2 SYDVKM. The CDR3 runs 15 residues. After removal of 3 bases from V and 9 bases from J, the junction contained 11 bases not matched to a gene. The CDR3 loop is CASSFPTGTGKSYTF. The CDR3 nucleotides read TGTGCCAGCAGTTTCCCGACGGGGACAGGGAAGAGCTACACCTTC.